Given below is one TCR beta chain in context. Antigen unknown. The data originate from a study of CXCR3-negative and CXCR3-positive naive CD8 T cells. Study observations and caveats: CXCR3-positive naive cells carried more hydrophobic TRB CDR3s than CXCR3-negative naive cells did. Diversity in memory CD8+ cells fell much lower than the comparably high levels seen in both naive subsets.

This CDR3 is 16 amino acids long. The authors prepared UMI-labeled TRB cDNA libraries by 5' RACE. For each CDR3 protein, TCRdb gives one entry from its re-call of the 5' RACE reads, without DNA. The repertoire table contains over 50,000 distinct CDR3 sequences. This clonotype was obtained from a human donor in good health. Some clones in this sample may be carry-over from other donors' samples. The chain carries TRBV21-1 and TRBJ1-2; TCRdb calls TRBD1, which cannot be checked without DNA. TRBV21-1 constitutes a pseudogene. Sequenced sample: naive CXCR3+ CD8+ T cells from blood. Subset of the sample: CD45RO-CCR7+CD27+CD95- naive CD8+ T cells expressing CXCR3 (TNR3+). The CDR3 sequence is CASSATPRGANYGYTF.